Presented here are 16 T cell receptor beta chains from one specimen sequenced in a study of regulatory T cells in long-lasting Graves disease. Time point of the sample: persistent/refractory GD, antithyroid drugs over 5 years with positive TRAb. The TCR library was prepared using RNA isolated from PBMCs. CDR3 regions were amplified by Arm-PCR using iRepertoire HTBI primers to build TCR beta libraries. TCRdb called the multiplex PCR reads again in MiXCR, with one record for every CDR3 protein. The sample has 600,000 to 850,000 distinct CDR3 sequences; about 30% are singletons. Sequences were derived from peripheral blood mononuclear cells (PBMCs), sampled when the disease was refractory, from a patient treated with antithyroid drugs. The source is a female donor with Graves disease.

This chain connects TRBV28 to TRBJ2-1; 9 nucleotides line up with TRBD1. The CDR3 runs to 13 residues. V lost 5 bases, J lost 9 bases, and 5 bases stayed unmatched. Germline V gene sequence: CDR1 MDHEN, CDR2 SYDVKM. As DNA, the CDR3 is TGTGCCAGCAGTACCACAGGGGGCGGTGAGCAGTTCTTC. Translating gives CASSTTGGGEQFF.

The chain recombines TRBV19 with TRBJ2-7, with D perhaps TRBD1 (5 bases). The CDR3 runs 13 residues. V was clipped by 6 bases and J by 4 bases, with 13 bases between them. Germline CDR1 reads LNHDA; CDR2 reads SQIVND (reference sequence). The CDR3 protein is CASRITGGYEQYF. CDR3 DNA: TGTGCCAGTAGAATTACAGGTGGATACGAGCAGTACTTC.

This chain links TRBV7-2 with TRBJ1-1; 7 bases are a match to TRBD1. Germline CDR1 and CDR2: SGHTA and FQGNSA. The CDR3 length is 16 residues. The V segment lost 5 bases and the J segment 4 bases; nucleotides outside the gene matches: 13. The CDR3 sequence is CASSPILLRGTTEAFF. Here the CDR3 DNA reads TGTGCCAGCAGCCCAATTTTACTCAGGGGGACCACTGAAGCTTTCTTT.

This clonotype turned up a few times. The V and J genes are TRBV7-9 and TRBJ1-2; D uncertain. The CDR3 extends over 15 amino acids. Deletions cut 1 base from V and 8 bases from J, with 17 bases between. Germline V gives CDR1 SEHNR, CDR2 FQNEAQ (reference sequence). This CDR3 is CASSLERTATMGYTF. The CDR3 DNA reads TGTGCCAGCAGCTTAGAGCGTACAGCAACTATGGGCTACACCTTC. The variable domain in full, with the rest retrieved from reference TRBV7-9 and TRBJ1-2, is DTGVSQNPRHKITKRGQNVTFRCDPISEHNRLYWYRQTLGQGPEFLTYFQNEAQLEKSRLLSDRFSAERPKGSFSTLEIQRTEQGDSAMYLCASSLERTATMGYTFGSGTRLTVV.

This clonotype was found many times. The J gene is TRBJ1-1, the V gene TRBV2, with D possibly TRBD1 on 6 matching bases. CDR3 length equals 14 residues. CDR1 and CDR2 from the germline V gene are SNHLY and FYNNEI. Between the trimmed V and J ends, which lost 8 bases and 4 bases, there was a span of 17 bases. The CDR3 DNA is TGTGCCAGCGTCAGGGGTGTTAGCGGCACTGAAGCTTTCTTT. Translating gives CASVRGVSGTEAFF. The complete variable domain, with remaining parts taken from reference TRBV2 and TRBJ1-1, reads EPEVTQTPSHQVTQMGQEVILRCVPISNHLYFYWYRQILGQKVEFLVSFYNNEISEKSEIFDDQFSVERPDGSNFTLKIRSTKLEDSAMYFCASVRGVSGTEAFFGQGTRLTVV.

At least ten counts were recorded for this clonotype. The V gene is TRBV28, the J gene TRBJ1-2; 9 bases are a match to TRBD1. This CDR3 has 14 residues. The junction had 10 bases not matched to a gene; V was cut back by 6 bases and J by 8 bases. CDR1 is MDHEN, CDR2 SYDVKM, per germline. The CDR3 spells CASSPPGTGKGYTF. The CDR3 coding sequence is TGTGCCAGCAGCCCCCCCGGGACAGGGAAGGGCTACACCTTC.

This clonotype was detected many times. The rearrangement uses TRBV12-3 or TRBV12-4 and TRBJ2-7, with D unclear. Trimming took off 4 bases at V and 4 bases at J, with 14 bases between the two ends. This CDR3 region has 14 residues. CDR3 amino acids: CASSSGGTPYEQYF. The CDR3, as DNA: TGTGCCAGCAGTTCCGGCGGAACTCCATACGAGCAGTACTTC.

The gene calls are TRBV5-6 and TRBJ1-2; TRBD1 agrees at 8 bases. Germline-derived CDR1 and CDR2 are SGHDT and YYEEEE. V lost 7 bases, J lost 4 bases, and 9 bases stayed unmatched. This CDR3 comprises 14 residues. The CDR3 region is CASSSGQALYGYTF. In nucleotides, the CDR3 is TGTGCCAGCTCCTCGGGACAGGCCCTCTATGGCTACACCTTC. The full variable domain, completed using reference TRBV5-6 and TRBJ1-2, is DAGVTQSPTHLIKTRGQQVTLRCSPKSGHDTVSWYQQALGQGPQFIFQYYEEEERQRGNFPDRFSGHQFPNYSSELNVNALLLGDSALYLCASSSGQALYGYTFGSGTRLTVV.

V and J are TRBV9 and TRBJ2-7, with a tentative D call TRBD2 (6 bases). V was cut by 0 bases and J by 0 bases, with 10 bases left in between. CDR1 and CDR2 (germline): SGDLS, YYNGEE. The CDR3 length is 15 residues. For the CDR3, the DNA is TGTGCCAGCAGCGTAGGAGCGGGCTCCTCCTACGAGCAGTACTTC. This sequence encodes CASSVGAGSSYEQYF.

This clonotype was detected many times. The V and J genes are TRBV2 and TRBJ2-7, with D perhaps matching TRBD2 (6 bases). The CDR3 totals 13 residues. Germline CDR1 SNHLY, CDR2 FYNNEI. Deletions cut 10 bases from V and 2 bases from J, with 15 bases between. For the CDR3, the DNA is TGTGCCACTACCCCACCGGGGGCCTACGAGCAGTACTTC. Protein product: CATTPPGAYEQYF.

This clonotype was counted only a few times. J is TRBJ1-4 and V is TRBV20-1, with 8 bases lining up with TRBD1. CDR3 length: 13 amino acids. CDR1 is DFQATT, CDR2 SNEGSKA, per germline (reference sequence). V lost 5 bases to trimming and J lost 8 bases; unmatched junction nucleotides: 7. The CDR3 nucleotides are TGCAGTGCTGTGGACAGGGTCGGCGAAAAACTGTTTTTT. It translates to CSAVDRVGEKLFF.

Ten or more counts support this clonotype. The J gene is TRBJ1-4, the V gene TRBV28; 7 nucleotides match TRBD1. There are 16 residues in the CDR3. After removal of 6 bases from V and 5 bases from J, the junction contained 12 bases not matched to a gene. Germline lookup yields CDR1 MDHEN and CDR2 SYDVKM. CDR3 amino acids: CASRTARGQLNEKLFF. In nucleotides, the CDR3 is TGTGCCAGCAGAACGGCTCGGGGACAGCTGAATGAAAAACTGTTTTTT.

The rearrangement uses TRBV29-1 and TRBJ2-7, with TRBD2 identical over 9 bases. CDR1 and CDR2 from the germline V gene are SQVTM and ANQGSEA. This CDR3 is built from 13 residues. J was trimmed by 2 bases and V by 7 bases; bases with no gene match: 6. Written as DNA, the CDR3 is TGCAGCGCCCAGACTAGCGGCCCCTACGAGCAGTACTTC. Translated: CSAQTSGPYEQYF.

The chain combines TRBV19 with TRBJ1-5; the D gene is possibly TRBD1 (5 bases). The CDR3 covers 13 residues. V was cut by 5 bases and J by 5 bases, with 10 bases left in between. Germline lookup yields CDR1 LNHDA and CDR2 SQIVND (reference sequence). The CDR3: CASSWGSHQPQHF. CDR3 DNA sequence: TGTGCCAGTAGTTGGGGCAGCCATCAGCCCCAGCATTTT.

The J gene is TRBJ2-2, the V gene TRBV14; 9 bases are a match to TRBD2. Trimming removed 3 bases from V and 7 bases from J; junction bases left unmatched: 6. The CDR3 length is 15 residues. Germline CDR1 is SGHDN and CDR2 is FVKESK. This chain's CDR3 is CASSQVAGVGGELFF. CDR3 sequence (DNA): TGTGCCAGCAGCCAGGTAGCGGGAGTTGGCGGGGAGCTGTTTTTT.

This sequence joins TRBV2 and TRBJ1-5; 9 bases agree with TRBD1. V was clipped by 11 bases and J by 1 base; unmatched bases: 3. Per germline, CDR1 SNHLY and CDR2 FYNNEI. The CDR3 is made up of 13 amino acids. The CDR3 region is CASTGGSNQPQHF. In DNA, the CDR3 is TGTGCCTCGACAGGGGGGAGCAATCAGCCCCAGCATTTT.